This T cell receptor beta chain was profiled in a study of blood T cell repertoires in COVID-19 (dated by TCRdb to 2018 to 2020). Regarding the research as a whole: Samples covering the acute and convalescent phases of COVID-19 were provided by collaborators in the United States, Italy and Spain. The prospective study material was composed of cDNA or gDNA derived from T cells, B-cell-depleted T cells, or PBMCs. The repertoires were released in a freely available public database meant as a resource for research on the immune response to SARS-CoV-2. Subjects who had been exposed to COVID-19, were actively infected with it, or had recovered from it provided the deeply sampled blood TCRbeta repertoires that made up the dataset. The sample metadata nearly always contained a de-identified subject ID, COVID-19 status, age in years and sex. The samples were drawn from two sources: the first 160 participants of the ongoing ImmuneRACE study, and 950 to 1,500 subjects contributed by 6 global collaborators. Where available, HLA class I and class II types were taken from metadata supplied by the sample provider and were not determined by assay-based typing. The study at large found these results: The quantity of clinical and demographic metadata differed by source and by participant and was supplied without curation.

Whole blood was collected in K2EDTA tubes by collaborating institutions according to the institutions' own protocols. Collaborator samples were shipped for TCRbeta analysis as frozen whole blood, isolated PBMCs, or DNA extracted from either sample type. V is reduced by 7 bases and J by 2 bases, leaving a spacing of 16 bases between them. The CDR3 sequence holds 15 residues, the cysteine and phenylalanine included. The entry retains the CDR3 DNA only, 45 bases that are in frame from base 1. From the germline V gene, CDR1 is SNHLY and CDR2 is FYNNEI. As regards this clone: It lacks a known antigen. No base qualities exist here, and no much larger clone lies one base off it.

TCRbeta CDR3 regions were amplified from genomic DNA using the immunoSEQ Assay, a bias-controlled multiplex PCR. Turning to the authors' computational methods: The number of nucleated cells in each sample was estimated by amplification of reference gene primers within the assay. To quantify the absolute abundance of each unique TCRbeta CDR3 rearrangement, sequence reads were collapsed and filtered. Productive Simpson clonality was computed per sample as the square root of Simpson's diversity index over productive rearrangements. The table comes from immuneACCESS by way of TCRdb, which keeps in-frame sequences with V and J called. Part of the clones is missing from these tables; in studies checked, under half for an unresolved V gene and the rest for unknown reasons. Clone size and the V and J calls come from that table; the DNA yielded D and trimming. The sample table records tens of thousands of clones; about 91% of these occur just once. Approximately 8.7% of the sample is in the top ten clones.

The chain employs TRBV2 and TRBJ2-3, with the D gene not confidently named. The sequencing sample was made of peripheral blood. This TCR came from a woman aged 65 to 85 with acute or convalescent COVID-19. The nucleotide sequence is TGTGCCAGCATAACCGGCGGTGTTCTCACAGATACGCAGTATTTT. This is translated as CASITGGVLTDTQYF.